A single sample gave rise to the 3 T cell receptor beta chains below, sequenced in a study of PD-L1 blockade in urothelial cancer. Clones were sequenced by immunoSEQ multiplex PCR, and TCRdb holds only the in-frame ones, with some missing. In the table there are around 25,000 clones, roughly 87% of which are singletons. The sample was PBMCs, taken around atezolizumab (anti-PD-L1) treatment. The receptors were gathered from a man aged 45-60 years with urothelial cancer.

V and J are TRBV5-1 and TRBJ2-1, with D perhaps matching TRBD2 (6 bases). Per germline, CDR1 SGHRS and CDR2 YFSETQ. This CDR3 has 15 amino acids. V was cut by 0 bases and J by 4 bases, with 11 bases left in between. In DNA form, the CDR3 reads TGCGCCAGCAGCTTGGCTGGGACTTCTTACAATGAGCAGTTCTTC. Amino acid sequence: CASSLAGTSYNEQFF.

The chain combines TRBV7-8 with TRBJ2-5, with TRBD2 identical over 12 bases. Losses at the gene ends were 4 bases for V and 2 bases for J; bases not matched to a gene: 5. The CDR3 covers 16 residues. Germline CDR1 SGHVS, CDR2 FQNEAQ. CDR3 bases: TGTGCCAGCAGCTCTACTAGCGGGGGGACTCAAGAGACCCAGTACTTC. Translation: CASSSTSGGTQETQYF.

V is TRBV6-1 and J is TRBJ1-3; no clear D. The CDR3 has 17 residues. Trimming pared 3 bases from V and 1 base from J, leaving 16 bases between. Germline V gene lookup returns CDR1 MNHNS and CDR2 SASEGT. The CDR3 reads CASSDGREYSSGNTIYF. For the CDR3, the DNA is TGTGCCAGCAGTGATGGGAGGGAGTATTCTTCTGGAAACACCATATATTTT.